Presented here are 28 T cell receptor beta chains from one specimen sequenced in a study of monozygotic twins with cystic fibrosis. Using immunoSEQ multiplex PCR, the repertoire was profiled, and TCRdb retains in-frame clones only, with some absent. In the table there are 13,000 or so clones, 80% to 90% of which are singletons. The sample comprised blood. The source of these receptors is a boy under 18 with cystic fibrosis.

The J gene is TRBJ1-1, the V gene TRBV5-1; D gene unclear. The CDR3 spans 15 residues. Trimming pared 2 bases from V and 4 bases from J, leaving 15 bases between. CDR1 is SGHRS and CDR2 is YFSETQ in the germline V gene. The CDR3 loop is CASSLTDPAVTEAFF. DNA for the CDR3: TGCGCCAGCAGCTTAACCGACCCGGCGGTCACTGAAGCTTTCTTT.

This clone was found a few times. The chain carries TRBV18 and TRBJ1-1; D call uncertain. CDR3 length: 14 residues. Trimming left V 2 bases short and J 2 bases short, with 9 bases between. Germline V gives CDR1 KGHSH, CDR2 LQKENI. The CDR3 loop is CASSPGEANTEAFF. DNA of the CDR3: TGTGCCAGCTCACCAGGGGAGGCTAACACTGAAGCTTTCTTT.

This clone showed up just a few times. The chain combines TRBV6-1 with TRBJ1-5, with D maybe TRBD1 (6 bases). With 6 bases removed from V and 2 bases from J, the gap between germline ends came to 14 bases. CDR3 size: 15 residues. From germline, CDR1 is MNHNS and CDR2 SASEGT. Written as DNA, the CDR3 is TGTGCCAGCAGGGGGACACCGTTGGGCAATCAGCCCCAGCATTTT. Translation: CASRGTPLGNQPQHF.

The V gene is TRBV5-4, the J gene TRBJ1-5, with D possibly matching TRBD1 (5 bases). This CDR3 is 16 amino acids long. Trimming took 3 bases from V and 6 from J, leaving 19 bases between them. The germline V gene encodes CDR1 SGHNT and CDR2 YYREEE (reference sequence). Written as DNA, the CDR3 is TGTGCCAGCAGCTCCCGGGACGCATGGCTTGCTCAGCCCCAGCATTTT. It encodes CASSSRDAWLAQPQHF.

The rearrangement joins TRBV7-9 to TRBJ1-2, with TRBD1 matching over 7 bases. Trimming removed 4 bases from V and 3 bases from J; junction bases left unmatched: 14. The CDR3 spans 17 residues. The V gene's germline CDR1 is SEHNR and CDR2 FQNEAQ (reference sequence). CDR3 sequence: CASSSTPPGQRYYGYTF. The CDR3 coding sequence is TGTGCCAGCAGCTCTACGCCACCGGGACAGAGATACTATGGCTACACCTTC.

The chain couples TRBV7-9 to TRBJ2-5, with D maybe TRBD2 (6 bases). Germline-derived CDR1 and CDR2 are SEHNR and FQNEAQ (reference sequence). Trimming removed 5 bases from V and 5 bases from J, with 21 bases in between. CDR3 length equals 16 residues. CDR3 sequence reads: CASSPLSGGWWETQYF. The CDR3 DNA follows: TGTGCCAGCAGCCCCCTGTCCGGGGGTTGGTGGGAGACCCAGTACTTC.

J is TRBJ1-1 and V is TRBV5-1; D not certain. Germline V gene sequence: CDR1 SGHRS, CDR2 YFSETQ. V was clipped by 3 bases and J by 1 base, with 16 bases between them. The CDR3 spans 16 residues. The CDR3 DNA reads TGCGCCAGCAGCTCCTTAGGGAGCCCGCCGAACACTGAAGCTTTCTTT. This sequence encodes CASSSLGSPPNTEAFF. Full variable domain (missing parts from reference TRBV5-1 and TRBJ1-1): KAGVTQTPRYLIKTRGQQVTLSCSPISGHRSVSWYQQTPGQGLQFLFEYFSETQRNKGNFPGRFSGRQFSNSRSEMNVSTLELGDSALYLCASSSLGSPPNTEAFFGQGTRLTVV.

The chain is built from TRBV5-1 and TRBJ1-1, with D hard to call. Germline lookup yields CDR1 SGHRS and CDR2 YFSETQ. The CDR3 runs 14 residues. Trimming left V 3 bases short and J 1 base short, with 10 bases between. The CDR3 loop reads CASSSRLSNTEAFF. CDR3 bases: TGCGCCAGCAGCTCACGACTCTCGAACACTGAAGCTTTCTTT.

This clone showed up just once. The V call is TRBV27, the J call TRBJ1-1; 8 nucleotides agree with TRBD1. This CDR3 is built from 15 residues. The germline V gene encodes CDR1 MNHEY and CDR2 SMNVEV (reference sequence). The J segment lost 3 bases and the V segment lost 2 bases, leaving 5 bases of the junction unmatched. The CDR3 reads CASSLAGGRYTEAFF. CDR3 nucleotides: TGTGCCAGCAGTTTAGCAGGGGGCCGATACACTGAAGCTTTCTTT.

The rearrangement links TRBV27 to TRBJ1-1; D is undetermined. The CDR3 runs 15 residues. Germline V lookup: CDR1 MNHEY, CDR2 SMNVEV (reference sequence). The V gene lost 6 bases and the J gene lost 3 bases, with 17 bases spanning the gap. In DNA form, the CDR3 reads TGTGCCAGCAGGTTACAGACGGCTGGTTACACTGAAGCTTTCTTT. Translating it yields CASRLQTAGYTEAFF.

V gene TRBV7-2 combines with J gene TRBJ1-2; 8 bases fit TRBD1. The CDR3 is made up of 16 amino acids. The germline gives CDR1 SGHTA, CDR2 FQGNSA. The V gene end was trimmed by 1 base and the J gene end by 7 bases; junction bases not matched to a gene: 11. The CDR3 DNA reads TGTGCCAGCAGCTTAGTTCACTCCAGGGGGCGAGGTGGCTACACCTTC. Residues: CASSLVHSRGRGGYTF.

The chain is built from TRBV2 and TRBJ2-7; TRBD1 agrees at 10 bases. Germline loops: CDR1 SNHLY, CDR2 FYNNEI. Trimming took 6 bases from V and 6 from J; bases not matched to a gene: 5. This CDR3 region has 13 residues. Here the CDR3 DNA reads TGTGCCAGCAGGAGGGACAGGGGAGGCGAGCAGTACTTC. Protein: CASRRDRGGEQYF.

The V call is TRBV19, the J call TRBJ2-7; 7 positions match TRBD1. CDR3 length equals 14 residues. The V gene end was trimmed by 3 bases and the J gene end by 2 bases; junction bases not matched to a gene: 4. Germline loops: CDR1 LNHDA, CDR2 SQIVND (reference sequence). This chain's CDR3 is CASSILGQAYEQYF. The CDR3 bases are TGTGCCAGTAGTATTCTCGGACAGGCCTACGAGCAGTACTTC. Complete variable domain (other parts from reference TRBV19 and TRBJ2-7): DGGITQSPKYLFRKEGQNVTLSCEQNLNHDAMYWYRQDPGQGLRLIYYSQIVNDFQKGDIAEGYSVSREKKESFPLTVTSAQKNPTAFYLCASSILGQAYEQYFGPGTRLTVT.

This clone was observed a single time. The chain couples TRBV5-1 to TRBJ1-5; the match to TRBD1 covers 7 bases. The germline V gene has CDR1 SGHRS and CDR2 YFSETQ. The CDR3 consists of 15 residues. Trimming at V came to 0 bases and at J to 5 bases, leaving 5 bases not matched to a gene. The CDR3 DNA reads TGCGCCAGCAGCTTGGGGACAGGCCAGGATCAGCCCCAGCATTTT. This encodes CASSLGTGQDQPQHF.

This sequence joins TRBV19 and TRBJ1-3, with D unresolved. The CDR3 contains 14 residues. Trimming took 5 bases from V and 0 from J, leaving 8 bases between them. CDR1 LNHDA and CDR2 SQIVND come from the germline V gene (reference sequence). CDR3: CASSRLSSGNTIYF. CDR3 nucleotides: TGTGCCAGTAGTCGACTAAGCTCTGGAAACACCATATATTTT.

This chain links TRBV6-1 with TRBJ2-5; maybe TRBD1 (5 bases). V lost 4 bases and J 3 bases, leaving 12 bases between the germline ends. CDR3 length equals 14 residues. The germline CDR1 and CDR2 sequences are MNHNS and SASEGT. CDR3 amino acids: CASSGIRVEETQYF. The CDR3 region has the DNA TGTGCCAGCAGTGGTATCAGGGTTGAAGAGACCCAGTACTTC.

The chain is built from TRBV6-1 and TRBJ2-7; D is possibly TRBD1 (6 bases). Germline V gene sequence: CDR1 MNHNS, CDR2 SASEGT. This CDR3 contains 15 residues. V lost 3 bases and J lost 2, with 14 bases in between. The CDR3 here is CASSDNRQVPYEQYF. The CDR3, as DNA: TGTGCCAGCAGTGATAACAGACAGGTCCCCTACGAGCAGTACTTC.

The genes are TRBV9 and TRBJ2-2; 7 nucleotides match TRBD2. CDR1 and CDR2 from the germline V gene are SGDLS and YYNGEE. The CDR3 covers 17 residues. V shed 4 bases, J shed 5 bases, and the junction held 14 bases outside the gene matches. CDR3 sequence: CASSSPRGGSWTGELFF. The CDR3 DNA is TGTGCCAGCAGCTCCCCGAGGGGCGGGAGTTGGACCGGGGAGCTGTTTTTT.

This clone was seen only once. The chain joins TRBV6-5 to TRBJ1-5; D remains ambiguous. This CDR3 spans 13 amino acids. V lost 4 bases and J 0 bases, leaving 4 bases between the germline ends. Germline V gene data show CDR1 as MNHEY and CDR2 as SVGAGI. CDR3 DNA: TGTGCCAGCAGTTCCCTTAGCAATCAGCCCCAGCATTTT. This translates into CASSSLSNQPQHF.

This clone was seen only once. V usage is TRBV2 and J usage is TRBJ1-1; 8 nucleotides line up with TRBD1. In germline, CDR1 is SNHLY, CDR2 FYNNEI. The CDR3 is 16 amino acids. V trimming: 2 bases; J trimming: 4 bases; junction bases outside the gene matches: 9. As DNA, the CDR3 is TGTGCCAGCAGTGAACCGACAGGGGTCGGGGGCACTGAAGCTTTCTTT. It encodes CASSEPTGVGGTEAFF.

The gene calls are TRBV7-8 and TRBJ2-2; possible D gene TRBD1, 5 bases. Germline assignment: CDR1 SGHVS and CDR2 FQNEAQ. Trimming left V 7 bases short and J 6 bases short, with 12 bases between. The CDR3 length is 13 residues. CDR3 region: CASIREIAGELFF. DNA of the CDR3: TGTGCCAGCATCAGGGAAATAGCCGGGGAGCTGTTTTTT.

The chain is built from TRBV6-6 and TRBJ2-3, with TRBD1 matching over 11 bases. The CDR3 is 16 residues long. V trimming: 6 bases; J trimming: 6 bases; junction bases outside the gene matches: 11. CDR1 MNHNY and CDR2 SVGAGI come from the germline V gene (reference sequence). The CDR3 protein is CASRTLDRDRGDTQYF. The CDR3, as DNA: TGTGCCAGCAGGACCCTTGACCGGGACAGGGGGGATACGCAGTATTTT.

The rearrangement joins TRBV5-1 to TRBJ2-2; maybe TRBD2 (5 bases). V lost 0 bases to trimming and J lost 2 bases, with 8 bases between them. Germline V gives CDR1 SGHRS, CDR2 YFSETQ. CDR3 size: 15 residues. CDR3 DNA sequence: TGCGCCAGCAGCTTGGCCGAGGGAAACACCGGGGAGCTGTTTTTT. It is translated as CASSLAEGNTGELFF.

The chain carries TRBV5-1 and TRBJ2-1; the D gene is possibly TRBD1 (6 bases). V dropped 0 bases and J dropped 1 base, with 11 bases sitting between them. There are 16 residues in the CDR3. Germline CDR1 SGHRS, CDR2 YFSETQ. The chain's CDR3 is CASSLGPRGSYNEQFF. CDR3 nucleotides: TGCGCCAGCAGCTTGGGACCCAGGGGATCCTACAATGAGCAGTTCTTC. The full variable domain, rest sourced from reference TRBV5-1 and TRBJ2-1, is KAGVTQTPRYLIKTRGQQVTLSCSPISGHRSVSWYQQTPGQGLQFLFEYFSETQRNKGNFPGRFSGRQFSNSRSEMNVSTLELGDSALYLCASSLGPRGSYNEQFFGPGTRLTVL.

The gene calls are TRBV19 and TRBJ1-2, with 8 bases lining up with TRBD1. Germline V gene lookup returns CDR1 LNHDA and CDR2 SQIVND (reference sequence). The CDR3 loop spans 12 amino acids. The trim removed 6 bases at V and 12 bases at J, leaving 9 bases unmatched. The CDR3 protein is CASSRSDRENTF. The CDR3 DNA reads as TGTGCCAGTAGCCGATCGGACAGGGAGAACACCTTC.

The chain couples TRBV12-5 to TRBJ1-1; a weak D match, TRBD1 (5 bases). Germline V gene sequence: CDR1 LGHNT, CDR2 FRNRAP. The CDR3 has 14 amino acids. V shed 9 bases and J shed 5 bases, with 19 bases lying between them. Written as DNA, the CDR3 is TGTGCTAGCTGGGGGTTCGGGACGGGAACTGAAGCTTTCTTT. Protein: CASWGFGTGTEAFF.

This clone has only one observation. This chain links TRBV11-2 with TRBJ2-7; 8 bases agree with TRBD1. Germline assignment: CDR1 SGHAT and CDR2 FQNNGV. The CDR3 has 15 residues. Trimming removed 1 base from V and 6 bases from J; junction bases left unmatched: 8. CDR3 in DNA: TGTGCCAGCAGCTTAGGCCCGGACAGGGCGGCCGAGCAGTACTTC. It codes for CASSLGPDRAAEQYF.

J is TRBJ2-5 and V is TRBV19; perhaps TRBD2 as D (5 bases). V was shortened by 6 bases and J by 0 bases, with 14 bases between the two germline ends. The CDR3 extends over 15 amino acids. The germline V gene encodes CDR1 LNHDA and CDR2 SQIVND (reference sequence). The CDR3 region has the DNA TGTGCCAGTAGGCCACTGACTACCCACCAAGAGACCCAGTACTTC. As protein: CASRPLTTHQETQYF.